Below are 17 T cell receptor beta chains sequenced from a single sample in a study of cytomegalovirus exposure and HLA in healthy donors. The PCR used 60 Vbeta and 13 Jbeta primers. Sequencing was performed with immunoSEQ multiplex PCR; in TCRdb, only in-frame clones are kept and a portion is missing. In the table there are 100,000 to 140,000 clones, 65% to 85% of which are singletons. Sequences were obtained from PBMCs. These receptors came from a man in his late teens or twenties in good health and CMV-seronegative.

The chain has TRBV7-9 and TRBJ1-5; D call uncertain. CDR1 and CDR2 (germline): SEHNR, FQNEAQ (reference sequence). The length of the CDR3 is 12 residues. V lost 3 bases and J 6 bases, leaving 6 bases between the germline ends. CDR3 sequence (DNA): TGTGCCAGCAGCTTTGGGCTTCAGCCCCAGCATTTT. This translates into CASSFGLQPQHF.

CDR3: CASSLALGPKNNEQFF. The CDR3 nucleotides read TGTGCCAGCAGCTTAGCTCTGGGGCCAAAAAACAATGAGCAGTTCTTC. The chain has TRBV7-9 and TRBJ2-1; TRBD1 is a possible D gene (5 bases). Trimming stripped 0 bases from V and 5 bases from J, with 14 bases between. This CDR3 has 16 residues. Germline V gene data show CDR1 as SEHNR and CDR2 as FQNEAQ (reference sequence).

Only a few counts were recorded for this clone. The J gene is TRBJ2-5, the V gene TRBV20-1; TRBD1 agrees at 7 bases. TRBJ2-7 matches the DNA end more closely, so the J call is doubtful. The length of the CDR3 is 11 residues. Germline V gives CDR1 DFQATT, CDR2 SNEGSKA (reference sequence). CDR3 coding DNA: TGCAGTGCCGGGACAGCCTACGAGCAGTACTTC. Protein sequence: CSAGTAYEQYF.

This chain links TRBV7-9 with TRBJ2-7; D is possibly TRBD1 (7 bases). Germline V gives CDR1 SEHNR, CDR2 FQNEAQ (reference sequence). There are 15 residues in the CDR3. Deletions cut 5 bases from V and 4 bases from J, with 18 bases between. As DNA, the CDR3 is TGTGCCAGCAGCCAAGTAGCGGCAGGGGGTTACGAGCAGTACTTC. Translating gives CASSQVAAGGYEQYF.

V usage is TRBV14 and J usage is TRBJ1-6; D remains ambiguous. Germline assignment: CDR1 SGHDN and CDR2 FVKESK. V was pared by 4 bases and J by 7 bases, with 11 bases between. The length of the CDR3 is 14 residues. As DNA, the CDR3 is TGTGCCAGCAGCCTCGAGACAAGGAATTCACCCCTCCACTTT. It specifies CASSLETRNSPLHF.

The chain carries TRBV18 and TRBJ1-5, with a weak D call TRBD1 (5 bases). This CDR3 comprises 16 residues. Germline-derived CDR1 and CDR2 are KGHSH and LQKENI. Trimming took 2 bases from V and 0 from J, leaving 11 bases between them. CDR3 nucleotide sequence: TGTGCCAGCTCACCAGGGACTGTAGATAGCAATCAGCCCCAGCATTTT. This translates into CASSPGTVDSNQPQHF.

The V gene is TRBV7-3, the J gene TRBJ2-2, with 8 bases fitting TRBD2. This CDR3 is built from 16 residues. Germline CDR1 SGHTA, CDR2 FQGTGA. V trimming: 5 bases; J trimming: 7 bases; junction bases outside the gene matches: 12. DNA for the CDR3: TGTGCCAGCAGCCCAATGGCGGGGGGCCCGCGCGGGGAGCTGTTTTTT. It encodes CASSPMAGGPRGELFF.

The chain couples TRBV19 to TRBJ1-1, with D unclear. Trimming cost V 3 bases and J 1 base, with 9 bases left between them. The CDR3 runs 14 residues. Germline CDR1 is LNHDA and CDR2 is SQIVND (reference sequence). CDR3 sequence (DNA): TGTGCCAGTAGTATGCGAGTCGGGAACACTGAAGCTTTCTTT. Protein product: CASSMRVGNTEAFF.

The sample holds one count of this clone. CDR3 residues: CASGLGQGVNGYTF. CDR3 in DNA: TGTGCTAGTGGTTTGGGACAGGGGGTTAATGGCTACACCTTC. The V gene is TRBV12-5, the J gene TRBJ1-2; 9 positions match TRBD1. After removal of 1 base from V and 6 bases from J, the junction contained 3 bases not matched to a gene. The CDR3 contains 14 residues. Germline V CDR1 and CDR2: LGHNT, FRNRAP.

This clone was recorded once. V is TRBV6-6 and J is TRBJ2-7; 7 bases line up with TRBD1. CDR3 length: 15 residues. Germline V gives CDR1 MNHNY, CDR2 SVGAGI (reference sequence). The junction had 13 bases not matched to a gene; V was cut back by 6 bases and J by 5 bases. The CDR3 loop reads CASSQTGTEINEQYF. The CDR3 nucleotides read TGTGCCAGCAGCCAGACCGGGACAGAAATCAACGAGCAGTACTTC.

This clone has a handful of counts. J is TRBJ1-1 and V is TRBV7-6; 9 bases agree with TRBD1. The junction had 5 bases not matched to a gene; V was cut back by 3 bases and J by 0 bases. Germline-derived CDR1 and CDR2 are SGHVS and FNYEAQ. The CDR3 has 16 residues. The CDR3 DNA is TGTGCCAGCAGCTTGGGGACAGGGACGCTGAACACTGAAGCTTTCTTT. Protein product: CASSLGTGTLNTEAFF.

This clone has just one count. The chain combines TRBV7-9 with TRBJ2-7; 11 bases align to TRBD1. V lost 2 bases to trimming and J lost 2 bases; unmatched junction nucleotides: 5. Germline V gene data show CDR1 as SEHNR and CDR2 as FQNEAQ (reference sequence). The CDR3 has 16 amino acids. CDR3 sequence reads: CASSLWDRGRPYEQYF. The DNA for the CDR3 is TGTGCCAGCAGCTTATGGGACAGGGGGAGGCCCTACGAGCAGTACTTC. Together with reference TRBV7-9 and TRBJ2-7, the CDR3 gives the full variable domain: DTGVSQNPRHKITKRGQNVTFRCDPISEHNRLYWYRQTLGQGPEFLTYFQNEAQLEKSRLLSDRFSAERPKGSFSTLEIQRTEQGDSAMYLCASSLWDRGRPYEQYFGPGTRLTVT.

V and J are TRBV6-1 and TRBJ2-7; 9 nucleotides line up with TRBD1. The CDR3 has 15 residues. From germline, CDR1 is MNHNS and CDR2 SASEGT. Trimming cost V 4 bases and J 7 bases; bases outside gene matches: 11. CDR3 DNA sequence: TGTGCCAGCAGTGGGTTTGGGACAGGGCCGGGGGAGCAGTACTTC. It encodes CASSGFGTGPGEQYF.

This clone was seen many times. The chain joins TRBV10-3 to TRBJ1-5; D might be TRBD1 (5 bases). In germline, CDR1 is ENHRY, CDR2 SYGVKD. The CDR3 runs to 14 residues. V was pared by 10 bases and J by 0 bases, with 13 bases between. CDR3 in DNA: TGTGCCACGGCGACGGGGGATAGCAATCAGCCCCAGCATTTT. The encoded protein is CATATGDSNQPQHF.

The chain combines TRBV18 with TRBJ1-2; no clear D. CDR3 length: 11 amino acids. The V gene lost 6 bases and the J gene lost 6 bases, with 8 bases spanning the gap. From germline, CDR1 is KGHSH and CDR2 LQKENI. As DNA, the CDR3 is TGTGCCAGCTCCCCCCGGGATGGCTACACCTTC. This translates into CASSPRDGYTF.

The rearrangement uses TRBV19 and TRBJ2-7; 7 positions agree with TRBD2. Germline V CDR1 and CDR2: LNHDA, SQIVND (reference sequence). This CDR3 comprises 15 residues. Trimming took 6 bases from V and 3 from J; bases not matched to a gene: 11. The CDR3 DNA reads as TGTGCCAGTAGCCCTATGGGGGGGGGTCGCTACGAGCAGTACTTC. It encodes CASSPMGGGRYEQYF.

Only a few counts were recorded for this clone. The J gene is TRBJ2-5, the V gene TRBV27; D is unresolved. Germline CDR1 reads MNHEY; CDR2 reads SMNVEV (reference sequence). V lost 0 bases, J lost 5 bases, and 10 bases lay in between. This CDR3 contains 14 residues. The DNA for the CDR3 is TGTGCCAGCAGTTTATCGCCTAGGCGGGAGACCCAGTACTTC. Protein product: CASSLSPRRETQYF.